This T cell receptor (beta chain) was captured in a study of technical replicates of blood from a handful of donors (dated by TCRdb to between 2016 and 2019). Remarks on this clone: Its target antigen remains unknown. Base qualities are not recorded, but no much larger clone differs from it by a single base.

From a lookup of the germline V gene (reference sequence), CDR1 and CDR2 are GTSNPN and SVGIG. Trimming at the junction amounts to 2 bases on V and 2 bases on J, and the germline ends lie 16 bases apart. The CDR3, from cysteine to phenylalanine, totals 16 residues. The only DNA kept is the CDR3, 48 bases in frame from the first base. Libraries were constructed by the immunoSEQ multiplex PCR assay. Entries here come from immuneACCESS through TCRdb and include only in-frame sequences with V and J called. Some clones fail to appear in such tables; in the studies checked, an unresolved V gene covers under half of the shortfall, and the cause of the remainder is unknown. The sample contains over 70,000 clones, more than 85% of them found a single time. Roughly 0.35% of the sample is held by the ten biggest clonotypes.

Rearrangement joined TRBV30 to TRBJ1-5, with no reliable assignment of the D segment. Sequenced input: T cells isolated from PBMCs. This receptor was obtained from a human donor in good health. The bases read TGTGCCTGGAGTCCACCCCCCGGGATCCGCAATCAGCCCCAGCATTTT. Translated, this is CAWSPPPGIRNQPQHF.